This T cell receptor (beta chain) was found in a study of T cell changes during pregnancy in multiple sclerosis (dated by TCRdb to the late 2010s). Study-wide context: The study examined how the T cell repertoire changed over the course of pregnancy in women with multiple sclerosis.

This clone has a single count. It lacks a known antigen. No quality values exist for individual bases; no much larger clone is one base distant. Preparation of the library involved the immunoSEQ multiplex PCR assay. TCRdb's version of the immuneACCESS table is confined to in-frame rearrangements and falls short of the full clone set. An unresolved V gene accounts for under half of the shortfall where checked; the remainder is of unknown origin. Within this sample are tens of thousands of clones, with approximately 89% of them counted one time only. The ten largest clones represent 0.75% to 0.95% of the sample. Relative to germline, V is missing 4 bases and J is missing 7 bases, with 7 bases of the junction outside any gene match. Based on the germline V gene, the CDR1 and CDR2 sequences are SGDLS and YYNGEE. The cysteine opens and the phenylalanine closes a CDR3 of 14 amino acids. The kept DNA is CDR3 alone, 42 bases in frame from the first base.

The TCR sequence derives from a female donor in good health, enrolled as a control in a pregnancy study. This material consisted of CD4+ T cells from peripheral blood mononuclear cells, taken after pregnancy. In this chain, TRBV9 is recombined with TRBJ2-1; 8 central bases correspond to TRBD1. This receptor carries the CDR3 CASSPGQGWNEQFF. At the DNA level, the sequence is TGTGCCAGCAGCCCCGGACAGGGTTGGAATGAGCAGTTCTTC.